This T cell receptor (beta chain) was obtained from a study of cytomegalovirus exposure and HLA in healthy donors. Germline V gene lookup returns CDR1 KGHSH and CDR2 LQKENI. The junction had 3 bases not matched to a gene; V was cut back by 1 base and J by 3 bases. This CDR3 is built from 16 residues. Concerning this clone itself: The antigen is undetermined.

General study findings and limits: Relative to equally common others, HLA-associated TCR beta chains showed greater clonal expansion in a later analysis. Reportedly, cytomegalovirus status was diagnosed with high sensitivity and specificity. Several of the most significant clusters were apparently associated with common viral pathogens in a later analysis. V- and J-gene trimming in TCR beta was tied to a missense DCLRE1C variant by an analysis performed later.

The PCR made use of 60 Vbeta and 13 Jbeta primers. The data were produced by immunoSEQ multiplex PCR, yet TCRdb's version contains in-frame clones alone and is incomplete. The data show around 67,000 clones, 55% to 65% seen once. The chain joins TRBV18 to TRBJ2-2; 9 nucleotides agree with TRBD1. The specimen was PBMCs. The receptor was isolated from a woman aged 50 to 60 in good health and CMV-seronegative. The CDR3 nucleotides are TGTGCCAGCTCACCACGACAGGGGGTGGACACCGGGGAGCTGTTTTTT. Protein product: CASSPRQGVDTGELFF. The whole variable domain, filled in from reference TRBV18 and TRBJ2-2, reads NAGVMQNPRHLVRRRGQEARLRCSPMKGHSHVYWYRQLPEEGLKFMVYLQKENIIDESGMPKERFSAEFPKEGPSILRIQQVVRGDSAAYFCASSPRQGVDTGELFFGEGSRLTVL.